This T cell receptor beta chain originates from a study of T cell changes during pregnancy in multiple sclerosis. V dropped 5 bases and J dropped 2; count of bases not matched to a gene: 4. This CDR3 has 14 residues. Germline CDR1 reads MNHEY; CDR2 reads SMNVEV (reference sequence). Repertoires were generated with immunoSEQ multiplex PCR, while TCRdb's copy carries only in-frame clones and drops some. The sample holds 71,000 or so clones, 85% to 95% seen once. The V gene is TRBV27, the J gene TRBJ1-2; 8 positions match TRBD1. This receptor was taken from a female donor with multiple sclerosis, enrolled in a pregnancy study. This specimen consisted of peripheral blood, obtained in the third trimester of pregnancy. CDR3 amino acids: CASSGTGYNYGYTF. In DNA, the CDR3 is TGTGCCAGCAGTGGGACAGGCTACAACTATGGCTACACCTTC.